These 8 T cell receptor beta chains came from one sample sequenced in a study of shared clonotypes between healthy human individuals. Sequencing used immunoSEQ multiplex PCR; TCRdb keeps in-frame clones, though not all of them. The data contain over a million clones, around 75% of them singletons. Specimen: memory CD4+ T cells sorted from blood. The subset: CD45RA-negative fraction. These receptors were obtained from a man aged 18 to 30 in good health.

This clone showed up just once. The junction shows a germline mismatch at one end, possibly a read error. The J gene is TRBJ2-5, the V gene TRBV25-1; TRBD1 might be the D (5 bases). The germline gives CDR1 MGHDK, CDR2 SYGVNS. This CDR3 spans 16 amino acids. As DNA, the CDR3 is TGTGCCAACAGTGACTCTAGGGGAACCGAGCAAGAGACCCAGTACTTC. Its protein product is CANSDSRGTEQETQYF. Filled out from reference TRBV25-1 and TRBJ2-5, the complete variable domain reads EADIYQTPRYLVIGTGKKITLECSQTMGHDKMYWYQQDPGMELHLIHYSYGVNSTEKGDLSSESTVSRIRTEHFPLTLESARPSHTSQYLCANSDSRGTEQETQYFGPGTRLLVL.

This chain connects TRBV5-1 to TRBJ2-1, with 7 positions matching TRBD1. V trimming: 4 bases; J trimming: 8 bases; junction bases outside the gene matches: 12. CDR3 size: 15 residues. From germline, CDR1 is SGHRS and CDR2 YFSETQ. CDR3 in DNA: TGCGCCAGCAGCCCCGGCGGGCAGGGGGTCCATGAGCAGTTCTTC. Translation: CASSPGGQGVHEQFF.

The chain employs TRBV29-1 and TRBJ2-7, with D uncertain. V shed 4 bases and J shed 5 bases, with 12 bases lying between them. This CDR3 is 12 amino acids long. Germline V gives CDR1 SQVTM, CDR2 ANQGSEA. The CDR3 DNA follows: TGCAGCGTTGGCCCTTTTCGGGACGAGCAGTACTTC. Its translation: CSVGPFRDEQYF.

The table lists this clone with a few counts. V and J are TRBV28 and TRBJ2-5, with 12 bases lining up with TRBD2. Germline loops: CDR1 MDHEN, CDR2 SYDVKM. V was clipped by 2 bases and J by 3 bases; unmatched bases: 13. The length of the CDR3 is 19 residues. The CDR3 spells CASSLGFRTSGNQKETQYF. CDR3 bases: TGTGCCAGCAGTTTAGGCTTTCGGACTAGCGGGAATCAAAAAGAGACCCAGTACTTC.

The chain is built from TRBV28 and TRBJ2-1; D is perhaps TRBD2 (5 bases). V shed 5 bases and J shed 7 bases, with 18 bases lying between them. CDR3 length: 15 residues. Looked up from germline, CDR1 is MDHEN and CDR2 is SYDVKM. The CDR3 is CASSGGWRFRNEQFF. The DNA for the CDR3 is TGTGCCAGCAGTGGCGGTTGGAGGTTCAGGAATGAGCAGTTCTTC. Based on the CDR3 plus reference TRBV28 and TRBJ2-1, the full variable domain is DVKVTQSSRYLVKRTGEKVFLECVQDMDHENMFWYRQDPGLGLRLIYFSYDVKMKEKGDIPEGYSVSREKKERFSLILESASTNQTSMYLCASSGGWRFRNEQFFGPGTRLTVL.

This clone was counted at least ten times. The chain employs TRBV30 and TRBJ1-4; the D gene is possibly TRBD1 (5 bases). The germline gives CDR1 GTSNPN, CDR2 SVGIG (reference sequence). The CDR3 runs to 14 residues. V lost 3 bases and J lost 8, with 16 bases in between. The CDR3 nucleotides read TGTGCCTGGAGCCCCGCAGGGTTTCGGGAAAAACTGTTTTTT. Its translation is CAWSPAGFREKLFF.

The CDR3 sequence: CASSGMRTGSNYGYTF. CDR3 DNA sequence: TGTGCCAGCAGTGGAATGAGGACAGGCTCTAACTATGGCTACACCTTC. The chain is built from TRBV6-1 and TRBJ1-2, with 7 nucleotides matching TRBD1. The CDR3 has 16 residues. Per the germline V gene, CDR1 is MNHNS and CDR2 is SASEGT. V dropped 4 bases and J dropped 0; count of bases not matched to a gene: 8.

This clone was observed a single time. The chain recombines TRBV18 with TRBJ1-1, with 7 bases aligning to TRBD1. Per the germline V gene, CDR1 is KGHSH and CDR2 is LQKENI. The CDR3 is 14 residues long. Trimming removed 5 bases from V and 5 bases from J; junction bases left unmatched: 8. Here the CDR3 reads CASSILQGGTEAFF. CDR3 nucleotide sequence: TGTGCCAGCTCAATACTCCAGGGGGGTACTGAAGCTTTCTTT.